The TCR beta chain described here comes from a study of T-cell memory formation after mild COVID-19 listed by TCRdb under 2021. General notes on the study: TCR sequence clusters from the two donors were found to be largely donor specific. Two young, previously healthy adult volunteers, one female and one male, were included in the cohort. In a couple of donors, T-cell clones that expanded and contracted after mild COVID-19 were tracked by sequencing TCRalpha and TCRbeta repertoires over time.

In the case of this clonotype: What antigen it recognizes has not been identified. No base qualities exist here, and no much larger clone lies one base off it.

The paper as a whole reports these results and caveats: Contracting CD4+ clones turned up mainly in the CM and EM memory subsets, whereas EMRA was where CD8+ clones were enriched. The study covered only two mild cases, and larger cohorts including severe cases with pre-infection samples were considered necessary. SARS-CoV-2 specificity of the second-wave clones peaking on day 37 was not confirmed. Balanced CD4/CD8 phenotypes were observed for clones contracting from day 15 to 85, whereas a bias towards CD4+ was observed for a second wave of clones expanding from day 15 to 37. Some responding clones were found in pre-infection memory, which suggests that pre-existing cross-reactive memory T cells took part in the SARS-CoV-2 response.

Ficoll-Paque density gradient centrifugation was used to isolate PBMCs. Data came from an Illumina NovaSeq 6000. Using 5'RACE with constant-segment primers, TCRalpha and TCRbeta cDNA libraries were constructed, with sample barcodes and unique molecular identifiers added in the process. RNA was extracted from every sample with Trizol reagent. Libraries were amplified in two PCR steps, with a second sample barcode and Illumina TruSeq adapters added in the second step. The libraries were sequenced on an Illumina NovaSeq using 2 x 150 bp paired-end reads. Concerning the study's data processing: The reads were demultiplexed and collapsed into UMI-guided consensus sequences using migec v1.2.7. Using mixcr v2.1.11, the UMI consensuses were aligned to TRA and TRB V and J templates and assembled into clonotypes. A clonotype was counted as expanded or contracted only if both edgeR and NoisET called the change significant, with noise models trained on biological replicates. For edgeR calls, a false discovery rate-adjusted p below 0.01 and a log2 fold-change threshold of 1 were applied. As an exploratory analysis of dynamics, max-normalized trajectories of the 1000 most abundant clonotypes were examined by PCA with hierarchical clustering. The CD4 or CD8 phenotype of responding clones was assigned using the separately sequenced CD4+ and CD8+ repertoires. Using fastp trimming at Q25 and MiXCR clonotype assembly, TCRdb reanalyzed the public sequencing data and kept in-frame beta chains. Identical CDR3 proteins give one entry, which carries the most common genes and DNA. For this entry, the V and J calls and clone size follow TCRdb and not the study's own pipeline. The sample table shows 450,000 or so distinct CDR3 sequences, and 20% are seen once. Jointly, the top ten make up 8.4% of the sample.

The CDR3 has 16 amino acids, counting the end cysteine and phenylalanine. Just the 48-base CDR3 DNA is kept, in frame starting at base 1. The trim is 3 bases for V and 5 bases for J, with a gap of 16 bases between the germline ends. This TCR came from an adult woman who had mild COVID-19 (a few samples of this study predate the infection). The sample titles of this study are shuffled in the database, so cell type and time point are left out; the donor was told from shared clones. The V and J segments used are TRBV12-3 or TRBV12-4 and TRBJ2-2; there is no confident call for the D gene. Sequenced material: PBMCs or a T cell subset sorted from them (not recorded which). The base sequence is TGTGCCAGCAGTTTTGAATGGCCTAGGCGAACCGGGGAGCTGTTTTTT. This codes for CASSFEWPRRTGELFF.